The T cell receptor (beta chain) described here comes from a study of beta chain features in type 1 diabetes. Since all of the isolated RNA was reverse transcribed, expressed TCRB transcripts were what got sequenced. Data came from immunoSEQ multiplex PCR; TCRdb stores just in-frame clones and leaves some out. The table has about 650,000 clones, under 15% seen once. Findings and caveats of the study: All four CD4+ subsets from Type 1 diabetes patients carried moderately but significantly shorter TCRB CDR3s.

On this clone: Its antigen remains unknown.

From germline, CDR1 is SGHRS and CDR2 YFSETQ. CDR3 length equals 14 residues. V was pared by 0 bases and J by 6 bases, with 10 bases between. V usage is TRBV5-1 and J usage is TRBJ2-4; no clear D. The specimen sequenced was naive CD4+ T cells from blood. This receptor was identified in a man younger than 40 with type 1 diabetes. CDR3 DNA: TGCGCCAGCAGCTTGGGTACTCCGCTAAACATTCAGTACTTC. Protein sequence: CASSLGTPLNIQYF.